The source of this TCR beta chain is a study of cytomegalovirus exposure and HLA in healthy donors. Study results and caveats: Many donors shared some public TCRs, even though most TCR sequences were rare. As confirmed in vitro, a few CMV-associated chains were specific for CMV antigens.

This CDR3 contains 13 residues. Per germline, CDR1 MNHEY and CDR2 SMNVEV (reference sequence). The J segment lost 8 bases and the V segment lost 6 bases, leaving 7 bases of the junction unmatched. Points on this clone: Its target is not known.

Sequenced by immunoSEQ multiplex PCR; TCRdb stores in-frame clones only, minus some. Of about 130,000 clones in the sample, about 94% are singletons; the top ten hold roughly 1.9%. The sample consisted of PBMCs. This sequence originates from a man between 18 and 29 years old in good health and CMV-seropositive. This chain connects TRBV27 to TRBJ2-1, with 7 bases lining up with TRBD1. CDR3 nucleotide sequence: TGTGCCAGCAGGGACAGGTTAAGCGATGAGCAGTTCTTC. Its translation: CASRDRLSDEQFF.